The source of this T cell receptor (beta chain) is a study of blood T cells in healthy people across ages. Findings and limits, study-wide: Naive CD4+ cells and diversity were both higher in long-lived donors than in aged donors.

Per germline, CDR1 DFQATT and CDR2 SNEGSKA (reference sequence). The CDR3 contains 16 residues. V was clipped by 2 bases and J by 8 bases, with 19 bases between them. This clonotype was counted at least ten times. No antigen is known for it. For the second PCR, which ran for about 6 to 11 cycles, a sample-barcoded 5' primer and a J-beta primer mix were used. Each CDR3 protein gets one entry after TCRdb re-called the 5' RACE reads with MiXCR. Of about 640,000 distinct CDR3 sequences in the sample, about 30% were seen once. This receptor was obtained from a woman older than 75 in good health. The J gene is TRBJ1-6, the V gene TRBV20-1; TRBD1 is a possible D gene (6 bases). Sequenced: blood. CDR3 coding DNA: TGCAGTGCTAGACCTCTCGGGGGGCGCTTGGATTCACCCCTCCACTTT. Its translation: CSARPLGGRLDSPLHF.